Presented here are 22 T cell receptor beta chains from one specimen sequenced in a study of blood T cell repertoires in COVID-19. TCRdb's copy holds only in-frame clones and misses some; the assay was immunoSEQ multiplex PCR. The data contain 100,000 to 150,000 clones, approximately 86% of them seen just once; the ten biggest clones take up around 2.3%. Material: PBMCs or T cells enriched from blood (not recorded which). The receptors derive from a woman in her forties or fifties who had recovered from COVID-19.

V is TRBV11-2 and J is TRBJ1-4; 8 bases match TRBD1. Germline loops: CDR1 SGHAT, CDR2 FQNNGV. J lost 3 bases, V lost 2 bases, and 2 bases had no gene match. CDR3 length equals 15 residues. The CDR3 region has the DNA TGTGCCAGCAGCTTAATGGGACAGGCTAATGAAAAACTGTTTTTT. This codes for CASSLMGQANEKLFF.

The chain uses TRBV7-9 and TRBJ2-5; TRBD2 agrees at 7 bases. Germline CDR1 and CDR2: SEHNR and FQNEAQ (reference sequence). The J segment lost 2 bases and the V segment lost 5 bases, leaving 11 bases of the junction unmatched. The CDR3 is 16 residues long. This CDR3 is CASSKPRTGGQETQYF. CDR3 sequence (DNA): TGTGCCAGCAGCAAGCCGAGGACCGGGGGGCAAGAGACCCAGTACTTC.

This clone has a handful of counts. The rearrangement links TRBV5-1 to TRBJ2-1; TRBD2 matches 14 bases. The CDR3 loop spans 15 amino acids. The V segment lost 4 bases and the J segment 9 bases; nucleotides outside the gene matches: 6. The germline gives CDR1 SGHRS, CDR2 YFSETQ. The CDR3 reads CASSPGTSGGTEQFF. In nucleotides, the CDR3 is TGCGCCAGCAGCCCAGGGACTAGCGGGGGTACTGAGCAGTTCTTC.

This clone was recorded only once. The V gene is TRBV15, the J gene TRBJ1-3; 7 nucleotides align to TRBD1. From germline, CDR1 is LNHNV and CDR2 YYDKDF (reference sequence). The CDR3 runs 15 residues. With V trimmed by 3 bases and J by 3 bases, 5 bases remained unmatched. CDR3 coding DNA: TGTGCCACCAGCAGCGAAGGGGGCTTTGGAAACACCATATATTTT. Translated, it gives CATSSEGGFGNTIYF.

The chain employs TRBV19 and TRBJ2-1, with 9 bases fitting TRBD1. The CDR3 is 16 amino acids. Germline V gene data show CDR1 as LNHDA and CDR2 as SQIVND (reference sequence). The trim removed 5 bases at V and 4 bases at J, leaving 9 bases unmatched. DNA for the CDR3: TGTGCCAGTAGTTTCCCCCGGGACAGGGTTTACAATGAGCAGTTCTTC. Translated, it gives CASSFPRDRVYNEQFF.

This chain links TRBV3-1 (or the pseudogene TRBV3-2) with TRBJ2-6; 7 bases are a match to TRBD1. From germline, CDR1 is LGHDT and CDR2 YNNKEL (reference sequence). The CDR3 sequence is 19 residues long. Unmatched junction bases numbered 10, after V lost 0 bases and J lost 2 bases. CDR3 sequence reads: CASSQESGTVGAGANVLTF. CDR3 bases: TGTGCCAGCAGCCAAGAGTCCGGGACAGTAGGTGCTGGGGCCAACGTCCTGACTTTC.

V and J are TRBV1 and TRBJ2-1; the DNA was not used to check the table's D call, TRBD2. TRBV1 represents a pseudogene. This CDR3 is built from 11 residues. The CDR3 DNA sequence: TGCACCAGCAGCCCTAGCGGGGGGGAGTTCTTC. It codes for CTSSPSGGEFF.

The chain joins TRBV6-5 to TRBJ2-7; TRBD2 matches 7 bases. Trimming at V came to 7 bases and at J to 0 bases, leaving 6 bases not matched to a gene. The germline V gene has CDR1 MNHEY and CDR2 SVGAGI. The CDR3 length is 14 residues. The CDR3 sequence: CASKKRGSSYEQYF. The CDR3 nucleotides read TGTGCCAGCAAAAAGCGGGGAAGCTCCTACGAGCAGTACTTC.

This clone was seen a handful of times. The J gene is TRBJ1-6, the V gene TRBV12-2; the table's D call TRBD1 went unverified against the DNA. TRBV12-2 is given as a pseudogene. The CDR3 loop spans 16 amino acids. The CDR3 is CASRQNRGFYNSPLHF. Here the CDR3 DNA reads TGTGCAAGTCGTCAAAACAGGGGGTTCTATAATTCACCCCTCCACTTT.

V usage is TRBV29-1 and J usage is TRBJ1-2; maybe TRBD1 (5 bases). Trimming removed 6 bases at V and 4 bases at J, with 18 bases between. The CDR3 has 14 residues. The germline gives CDR1 SQVTM, CDR2 ANQGSEA. The CDR3 DNA reads as TGCAGCGTAGGCGAACAAGGGGTAGCCTATGGCTACACCTTC. Its translation is CSVGEQGVAYGYTF.

This chain uses TRBV3-1 (or the pseudogene TRBV3-2) with TRBJ2-2; TRBD2 matches 8 bases. CDR1 LGHDT and CDR2 YNNKEL come from the germline V gene (reference sequence). This CDR3 spans 13 amino acids. The ends lost 3 bases at V and 6 bases at J; junction bases unmatched: 0. CDR3 sequence (DNA): TGTGCCAGCAGCCAGGGACTAGCCGGGGAGCTGTTTTTT. Its protein product is CASSQGLAGELFF.

The chain links TRBV19 to TRBJ1-1; D is unclear. V was pared by 3 bases and J by 3 bases, with 8 bases between. The germline V gene encodes CDR1 LNHDA and CDR2 SQIVND (reference sequence). The CDR3 spans 13 residues. CDR3 protein: CASSMAGHTEAFF. In DNA form, the CDR3 reads TGTGCCAGTAGTATGGCAGGTCACACTGAAGCTTTCTTT.

This chain links TRBV3-1 (or the pseudogene TRBV3-2) with TRBJ1-2, with 11 bases matching TRBD1. The V and J ends lost 3 bases and 5 bases, in that order; junction bases with no gene match: 8. The germline CDR1 and CDR2 sequences are LGHDT and YNNKEL (reference sequence). This CDR3 spans 16 amino acids. The CDR3 DNA sequence: TGTGCCAGCAGCCAGGCGGACAGGGGGCTTTTTTATGGCTACACCTTC. This codes for CASSQADRGLFYGYTF.

The rearrangement uses TRBV6-2 or TRBV6-3 and TRBJ2-7; 7 positions match TRBD1. CDR3 length: 15 residues. Trimming took 5 bases from V and 1 from J; bases not matched to a gene: 8. Germline V lookup: CDR1 MNHEY, CDR2 SVGEGT. CDR3 sequence reads: CASSITGTASYEQYF. The CDR3 bases are TGTGCCAGCAGTATAACCGGGACAGCATCCTACGAGCAGTACTTC.

This clone was picked up one time. V usage is TRBV10-1 and J usage is TRBJ2-7, with 9 bases matching TRBD1. CDR1 and CDR2 (germline): WNHNN, SYGVQD (reference sequence). V lost 4 bases to trimming and J lost 3 bases; unmatched junction nucleotides: 4. CDR3 length equals 14 residues. CDR3 nucleotides: TGCGCCAGCAGTGCCACGGGACAGGGCTACGAGCAGTACTTC. Protein sequence: CASSATGQGYEQYF.

The gene calls are TRBV6-1 and TRBJ2-7; 9 nucleotides line up with TRBD1. V gave up 3 bases and J gave up 4 bases; unmatched junction bases: 7. There are 15 residues in the CDR3. Germline CDR1 reads MNHNS; CDR2 reads SASEGT. The CDR3 region has the DNA TGTGCCAGCAGTGAGACGACAGGGGGAGCATACGAGCAGTACTTC. Translation: CASSETTGGAYEQYF.

The chain has TRBV7-2 and TRBJ1-5; D gene unclear. CDR3 length: 15 amino acids. CDR1 and CDR2 from the germline V gene are SGHTA and FQGNSA. The germline V and J ends were trimmed by 1 base and 0 bases, with 7 bases remaining between them. The CDR3 DNA reads as TGTGCCAGCAGCTTAGTCGCAGTTAGCAATCAGCCCCAGCATTTT. Translating it yields CASSLVAVSNQPQHF. Full variable domain (outside the CDR3, taken from reference TRBV7-2 and TRBJ1-5): GAGVSQSPSNKVTEKGKDVELRCDPISGHTALYWYRQSLGQGLEFLIYFQGNSAPDKSGLPSDRFSAERTGGSVSTLTIQRTQQEDSAVYLCASSLVAVSNQPQHFGDGTRLSIL.

This clone appeared once. This chain connects TRBV19 to TRBJ1-5; TRBD1 matches at 8 bases. CDR3 length: 16 residues. After removal of 1 base from V and 6 bases from J, the junction contained 8 bases not matched to a gene. In germline, CDR1 is LNHDA, CDR2 SQIVND (reference sequence). The chain's CDR3 is CASSIATGTGGQPQHF. The DNA of the CDR3 is TGTGCCAGTAGTATAGCCACCGGGACAGGCGGTCAGCCCCAGCATTTT.

In DNA form, the CDR3 reads TGCGCCAGCAGCGTGCATTCGGATTCACCCCTCCACTTT. Its protein product is CASSVHSDSPLHF. The J gene is TRBJ1-6, the V gene TRBV5-1; D call uncertain. Germline V gene data show CDR1 as SGHRS and CDR2 as YFSETQ. Trimming left V 4 bases short and J 8 bases short, with 10 bases between. The CDR3 has 13 amino acids.

This sequence joins TRBV18 and TRBJ1-6; 7 nucleotides line up with TRBD1. The CDR3 is 16 residues long. The J segment lost 3 bases and the V segment lost 1 base, leaving 3 bases of the junction unmatched. Germline V gene lookup returns CDR1 KGHSH and CDR2 LQKENI. This CDR3 is CASSPQPGGYNSPLHF. As DNA, the CDR3 is TGTGCCAGCTCACCACAGCCAGGGGGCTATAATTCACCCCTCCACTTT.

The chain has TRBV24-1 and TRBJ2-3, with 7 bases matching TRBD1. With 9 bases clipped from V and 2 bases from J, the junction kept 10 bases outside the gene matches. The CDR3 is 15 residues long. Germline loops: CDR1 KGHDR, CDR2 SFDVKD. The CDR3 is CATGQGQDNTDTQYF. CDR3 coding DNA: TGTGCCACCGGACAAGGACAGGACAACACAGATACGCAGTATTTT.

This chain connects TRBV6-1 to TRBJ1-1; 9 positions match TRBD1. CDR1 is MNHNS and CDR2 is SASEGT in the germline V gene. The CDR3 runs to 14 residues. V shed 3 bases and J 6 bases; nucleotides not matched to a gene: 5. The CDR3 DNA reads TGTGCCAGCAGTGATTACAGGGGGCGACCTGAAGCTTTCTTT. It specifies CASSDYRGRPEAFF.